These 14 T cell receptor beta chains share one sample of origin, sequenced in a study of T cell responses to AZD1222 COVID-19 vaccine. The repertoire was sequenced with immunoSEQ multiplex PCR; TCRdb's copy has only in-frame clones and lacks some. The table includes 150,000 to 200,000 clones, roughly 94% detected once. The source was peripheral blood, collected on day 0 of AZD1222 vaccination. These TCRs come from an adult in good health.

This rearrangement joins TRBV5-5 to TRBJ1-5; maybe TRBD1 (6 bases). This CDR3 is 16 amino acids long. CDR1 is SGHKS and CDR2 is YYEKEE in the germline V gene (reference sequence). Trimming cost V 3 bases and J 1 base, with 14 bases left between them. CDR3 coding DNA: TGTGCCAGCAGCTCGTACAGGGTAGGGAGCAATCAGCCCCAGCATTTT. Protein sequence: CASSSYRVGSNQPQHF.

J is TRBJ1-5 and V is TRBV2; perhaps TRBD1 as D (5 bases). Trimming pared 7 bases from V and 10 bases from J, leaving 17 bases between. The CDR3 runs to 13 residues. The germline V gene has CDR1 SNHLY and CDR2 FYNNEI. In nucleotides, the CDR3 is TGTGCCAGCACCCAGGGTCGACAGTCCCCCCAGCATTTT. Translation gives CASTQGRQSPQHF.

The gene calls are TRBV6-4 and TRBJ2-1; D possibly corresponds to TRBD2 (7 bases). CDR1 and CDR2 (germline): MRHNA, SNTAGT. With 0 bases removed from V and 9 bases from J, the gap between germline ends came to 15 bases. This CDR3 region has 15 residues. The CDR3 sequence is CASSDSAGEGGEQFF. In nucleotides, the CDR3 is TGTGCCAGCAGTGACTCTGCGGGAGAAGGGGGTGAGCAGTTCTTC.

The CDR3 sequence is CAWSVSPGSGANVLTF. CDR3 sequence (DNA): TGTGCCTGGAGTGTGTCCCCTGGCTCTGGGGCCAACGTCCTGACTTTC. This chain joins TRBV30 and TRBJ2-6; unclear D gene. The CDR3 covers 16 residues. Germline V gene sequence: CDR1 GTSNPN, CDR2 SVGIG (reference sequence). V lost 0 bases to trimming and J lost 0 bases, with 9 bases between them.

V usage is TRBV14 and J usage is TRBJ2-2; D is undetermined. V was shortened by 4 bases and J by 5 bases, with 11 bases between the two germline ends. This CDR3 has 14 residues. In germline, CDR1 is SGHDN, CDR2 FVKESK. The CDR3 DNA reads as TGTGCCAGCAGCCCCCCCGATATTACCGGGGAGCTGTTTTTT. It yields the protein CASSPPDITGELFF.

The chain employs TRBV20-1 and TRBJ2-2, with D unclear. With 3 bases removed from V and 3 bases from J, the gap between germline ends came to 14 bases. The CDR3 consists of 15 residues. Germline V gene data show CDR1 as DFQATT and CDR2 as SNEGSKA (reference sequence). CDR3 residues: CSASISQTYTGELFF. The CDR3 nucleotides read TGCAGTGCTAGTATCTCACAGACTTACACCGGGGAGCTGTTTTTT.

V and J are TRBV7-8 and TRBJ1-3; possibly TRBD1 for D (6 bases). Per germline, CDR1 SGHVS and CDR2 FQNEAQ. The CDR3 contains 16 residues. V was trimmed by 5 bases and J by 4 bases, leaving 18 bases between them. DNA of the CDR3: TGTGCCAGCAGCCTGGGGGGGGGCCCGGTAGGAAACACCATATATTTT. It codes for CASSLGGGPVGNTIYF. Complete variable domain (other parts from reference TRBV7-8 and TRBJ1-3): GAGVSQSPRYKVAKRGQDVALRCDPISGHVSLFWYQQALGQGPEFLTYFQNEAQLDKSGLPSDRFFAERPEGSVSTLKIQRTQQEDSAVYLCASSLGGGPVGNTIYFGEGSWLTVV.

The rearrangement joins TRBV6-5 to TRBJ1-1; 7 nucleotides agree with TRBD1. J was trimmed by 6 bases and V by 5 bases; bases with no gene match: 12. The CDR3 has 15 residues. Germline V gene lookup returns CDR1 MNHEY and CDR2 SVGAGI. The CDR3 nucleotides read TGTGCCAGCAGTCCCCGACAGGGACGGGGCGCTGAAGCTTTCTTT. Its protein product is CASSPRQGRGAEAFF.

The CDR3 bases are TGCAGTGCGCACCGCTTCGGGGGCTACACCTTC. Encoded protein: CSAHRFGGYTF. The chain uses TRBV20-1 and TRBJ1-2; no firm D call. V was cut by 6 bases and J by 8 bases, with 13 bases left in between. The CDR3 loop spans 11 amino acids. Germline V gene sequence: CDR1 DFQATT, CDR2 SNEGSKA (reference sequence).

The CDR3 DNA reads as TGTGCCAGCAGCGAGGGAAGTCCAGACCCTAACTATGGCTACACCTTC. This sequence encodes CASSEGSPDPNYGYTF. The V call is TRBV9, the J call TRBJ1-2; no definite D call. The CDR3 runs to 16 residues. Germline CDR1 reads SGDLS; CDR2 reads YYNGEE. The V end lost 3 bases, the J end lost 0 bases, and 15 bases lay between the germline ends.

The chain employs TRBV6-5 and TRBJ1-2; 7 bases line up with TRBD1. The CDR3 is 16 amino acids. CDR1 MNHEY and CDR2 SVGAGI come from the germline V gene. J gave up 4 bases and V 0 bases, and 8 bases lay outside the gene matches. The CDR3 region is CASSYSGQALPYGYTF. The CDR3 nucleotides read TGTGCCAGCAGTTACTCCGGACAGGCCCTACCCTATGGCTACACCTTC.

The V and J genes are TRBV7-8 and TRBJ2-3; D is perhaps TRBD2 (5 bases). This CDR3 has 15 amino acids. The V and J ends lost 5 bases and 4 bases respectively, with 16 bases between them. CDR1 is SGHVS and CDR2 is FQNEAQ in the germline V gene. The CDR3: CASSPFPSSSDTQYF. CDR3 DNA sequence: TGTGCCAGCAGCCCCTTTCCTAGCTCCTCAGATACGCAGTATTTT.

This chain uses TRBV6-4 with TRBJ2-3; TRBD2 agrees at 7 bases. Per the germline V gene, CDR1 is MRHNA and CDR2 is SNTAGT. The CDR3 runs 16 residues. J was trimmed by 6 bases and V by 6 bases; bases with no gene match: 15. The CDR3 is CASSAARSGVVDTQYF. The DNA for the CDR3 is TGTGCCAGCAGCGCCGCCCGCAGCGGGGTGGTCGATACGCAGTATTTT.

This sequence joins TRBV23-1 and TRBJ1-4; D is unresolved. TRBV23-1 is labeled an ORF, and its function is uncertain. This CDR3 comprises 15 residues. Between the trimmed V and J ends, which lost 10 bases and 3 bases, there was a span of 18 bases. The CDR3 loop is CANSPGRTSNEKLFF. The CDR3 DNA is TGCGCCAACTCACCGGGCCGGACCTCTAATGAAAAACTGTTTTTT.